The 18 T cell receptor beta chains listed next were all sequenced from one sample in a study of chemoradiotherapy in HPV16-positive cancers. This table comes from immunoSEQ multiplex PCR, and its TCRdb copy is limited to in-frame clones, with some not included. The data contain around 33,000 clones, about 85% of them singletons. The starting material was blood, obtained from a patient who underwent chemoradiotherapy. Receptors originate from a human donor with HPV-associated anogenital cancer.

Written as DNA, the CDR3 is TGCGCCAGCCCTTACCTTAATGAAAAACTGTTTTTT. Protein product: CASPYLNEKLFF. The V call is TRBV23-1, the J call TRBJ1-4; no reliable D call. TRBV23-1 is an ORF, with its function uncertain. This CDR3 spans 12 amino acids. Trimming left V 8 bases short and J 4 bases short, with 8 bases between.

The rearrangement joins TRBV7-2 to TRBJ1-6; possible D gene TRBD1, 5 bases. Looked up from germline, CDR1 is SGHTA and CDR2 is FQGNSA. V lost 6 bases and J 10 bases, leaving 13 bases between the germline ends. The CDR3 is made up of 13 amino acids. DNA for the CDR3: TGTGCCAGCAGGTGGGGGGGTGGCTCACCCCTCCACTTT. Translating it yields CASRWGGGSPLHF.

This clone was picked up a small number of times. V gene TRBV11-2 combines with J gene TRBJ1-2, with 8 bases lining up with TRBD1. The CDR3 has 16 residues. The ends lost 6 bases at V and 0 bases at J; junction bases unmatched: 9. Germline V gene lookup returns CDR1 SGHAT and CDR2 FQNNGV. This CDR3 reads CASSIGQGWTNYGYTF. In DNA form, the CDR3 reads TGTGCCAGCAGTATCGGACAGGGCTGGACTAACTATGGCTACACCTTC.

The CDR3 is CAISDQGGVDGYTF. The CDR3 bases are TGTGCCATCAGTGATCAAGGGGGGGTTGACGGCTACACCTTC. The gene calls are TRBV10-3 and TRBJ1-2; possible D gene TRBD1, 6 bases. Trimming left V 3 bases short and J 8 bases short, with 16 bases between. Germline-derived CDR1 and CDR2 are ENHRY and SYGVKD. The CDR3 is 14 residues long.

The gene calls are TRBV6-1 and TRBJ1-2; D is ambiguous. V was clipped by 3 bases and J by 3 bases, with 14 bases between them. Per the germline V gene, CDR1 is MNHNS and CDR2 is SASEGT. The CDR3 runs to 15 residues. The CDR3 protein is CASSEGGGMDYGYTF. In DNA, the CDR3 is TGTGCCAGCAGTGAGGGTGGAGGGATGGACTATGGCTACACCTTC.

This chain uses TRBV6-1 with TRBJ2-7, with 8 bases that match TRBD1. The CDR3 loop spans 13 amino acids. Unmatched junction bases numbered 5, after V lost 8 bases and J lost 2 bases. Germline V gene data show CDR1 as MNHNS and CDR2 as SASEGT. DNA of the CDR3: TGTGCCAGCGAGACAGGGGATACCTACGAGCAGTACTTC. Its protein is CASETGDTYEQYF.

This clone was seen just once. The V call is TRBV7-2, the J call TRBJ2-3; possibly TRBD1 for D (5 bases). CDR3 size: 13 residues. V lost 5 bases, J lost 6 bases, and 12 bases lay in between. Germline V CDR1 and CDR2: SGHTA, FQGNSA. CDR3 DNA sequence: TGTGCCAGCAGCCGAGATGGGGCGGATACGCAGTATTTT. Its translation is CASSRDGADTQYF. The complete variable domain, with remaining parts taken from reference TRBV7-2 and TRBJ2-3, reads GAGVSQSPSNKVTEKGKDVELRCDPISGHTALYWYRQSLGQGLEFLIYFQGNSAPDKSGLPSDRFSAERTGGSVSTLTIQRTQQEDSAVYLCASSRDGADTQYFGPGTRLTVL.

This clone occurred a few times. The chain carries TRBV2 and TRBJ1-1, with no clear D. V lost 5 bases and J 4 bases, leaving 11 bases between the germline ends. The germline gives CDR1 SNHLY, CDR2 FYNNEI. CDR3 length: 13 residues. In DNA form, the CDR3 reads TGTGCCAGCAGTTTGGGGTTGGGCACTGAAGCTTTCTTT. Encoded protein: CASSLGLGTEAFF.

In DNA, the CDR3 is TGTGCCAGCTTGACGGGACCCGGCGGCAATCAGCCCCAGCATTTT. This gives the protein CASLTGPGGNQPQHF. The V gene is TRBV5-8, the J gene TRBJ1-5, with D perhaps matching TRBD1 (5 bases). The ends were cut back, 7 bases at V and 2 bases at J, with 16 bases in the middle. The CDR3 is 15 amino acids. Germline V CDR1 and CDR2: SGHTS, YDEGEE.

The V and J genes are TRBV2 and TRBJ2-3, with a tentative D call TRBD2 (6 bases). Trimming shortened V by 8 bases and J by 5 bases, and 14 bases separated the two germline ends. The CDR3 runs 13 residues. Germline V gene data show CDR1 as SNHLY and CDR2 as FYNNEI. The CDR3 bases are TGTGCCAGCGGACCGCTAGCGTTAGATACGCAGTATTTT. Protein sequence: CASGPLALDTQYF.

The chain couples TRBV13 to TRBJ2-5; D tentatively reads TRBD1 or TRBD2 (5 bases each). Between the trimmed V and J ends, which lost 4 bases and 1 base, there was a span of 13 bases. Germline values: CDR1 PRHDT, CDR2 FYEKMQ (reference sequence). The CDR3 spans 15 residues. The CDR3 DNA reads as TGTGCCAGCAGCTCCCGGGACGTCCCCCAAGAGACCCAGTACTTC. This gives the protein CASSSRDVPQETQYF.

The V gene is TRBV6-6, the J gene TRBJ2-2; a weak D match, TRBD2 (5 bases). The ends were cut back, 6 bases at V and 5 bases at J, with 13 bases in the middle. The V gene's germline CDR1 is MNHNY and CDR2 SVGAGI (reference sequence). This CDR3 has 14 residues. CDR3 nucleotide sequence: TGTGCCAGCAGCCTCGGAGGTCAGACCGGGGAGCTGTTTTTT. This translates into CASSLGGQTGELFF.

This chain connects TRBV19 to TRBJ1-1; D gene unclear. This CDR3 spans 13 amino acids. CDR1 is LNHDA and CDR2 is SQIVND in the germline V gene (reference sequence). Between the trimmed V and J ends, which lost 6 bases and 7 bases, there was a span of 15 bases. The CDR3 DNA is TGTGCCAGTAGCACATTATTTTTTGGTGAAGCTTTCTTT. Protein: CASSTLFFGEAFF.

The chain uses TRBV7-9 and TRBJ2-5; TRBD1 agrees at 12 bases. Germline CDR1 SEHNR, CDR2 FQNEAQ (reference sequence). There are 16 residues in the CDR3. Unmatched junction bases numbered 8, after V lost 5 bases and J lost 4 bases. The CDR3 reads CASSARDRGHGETQYF. In nucleotides, the CDR3 is TGTGCCAGCAGCGCCCGGGACAGGGGGCATGGAGAGACCCAGTACTTC.

This chain uses TRBV19 with TRBJ2-7; a possible D gene is TRBD1 (6 bases). Germline CDR1 reads LNHDA; CDR2 reads SQIVND (reference sequence). Trimming removed 9 bases at V and 0 bases at J, with 9 bases between. CDR3 length: 12 residues. CDR3 residues: CASQGSSYEQYF. The CDR3 nucleotides read TGTGCCAGCCAGGGGAGCTCCTACGAGCAGTACTTC.

The chain uses TRBV27 and TRBJ2-2; TRBD1 might be the D (5 bases). The CDR3 is made up of 15 amino acids. V lost 6 bases and J 6 bases, leaving 17 bases between the germline ends. Germline loops: CDR1 MNHEY, CDR2 SMNVEV (reference sequence). The CDR3 is CASSRQGIGAGELFF. CDR3 bases: TGTGCCAGCAGCCGGCAGGGAATTGGAGCCGGGGAGCTGTTTTTT.

The rearrangement uses TRBV19 and TRBJ2-1; 9 positions match TRBD2. The CDR3 loop spans 14 amino acids. CDR1 and CDR2 (germline): LNHDA, SQIVND (reference sequence). After removal of 6 bases from V and 5 bases from J, the junction contained 5 bases not matched to a gene. The CDR3, as DNA: TGTGCCAGTAGCGGCGGGGGGGTGGACAATGAGCAGTTCTTC. Amino acids: CASSGGGVDNEQFF.

The chain is built from TRBV11-3 and TRBJ2-7; the match to TRBD1 covers 7 bases. The CDR3 is 16 residues long. CDR1 is SGHNT and CDR2 is YENEEA in the germline V gene. The V and J ends lost 4 bases and 5 bases, in that order; junction bases with no gene match: 14. Written as DNA, the CDR3 is TGTGCCAGCAGCTCATTCCGACAGGACAGGTTAGACGAGCAGTACTTC. This encodes CASSSFRQDRLDEQYF.